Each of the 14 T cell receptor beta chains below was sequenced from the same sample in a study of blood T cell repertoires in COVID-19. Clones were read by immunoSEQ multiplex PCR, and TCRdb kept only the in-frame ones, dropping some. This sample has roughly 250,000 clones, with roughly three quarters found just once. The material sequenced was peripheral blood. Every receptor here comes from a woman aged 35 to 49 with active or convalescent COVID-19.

The CDR3 bases are TGCGCCAGCAGCTCTGGGTGGACAGGGGCCATGAACACTGAAGCTTTCTTT. Its protein product is CASSSGWTGAMNTEAFF. This chain connects TRBV5-1 to TRBJ1-1; 9 bases match TRBD1. Germline CDR1 is SGHRS and CDR2 is YFSETQ. V lost 3 bases to trimming and J lost 0 bases; unmatched junction nucleotides: 9. CDR3 length: 17 residues.

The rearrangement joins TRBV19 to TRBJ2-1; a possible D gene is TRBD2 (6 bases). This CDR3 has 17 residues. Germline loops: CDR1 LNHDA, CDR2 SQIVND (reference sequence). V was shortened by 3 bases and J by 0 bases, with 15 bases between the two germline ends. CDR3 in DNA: TGTGCCAGTAGTATCCATGGTGGTAGCGGCTCCTACAATGAGCAGTTCTTC. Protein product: CASSIHGGSGSYNEQFF.

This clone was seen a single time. The CDR3: CASSPPGIWNTGELFF. Here the CDR3 DNA reads TGTGCCAGCTCGCCGCCAGGGATATGGAACACCGGGGAGCTGTTTTTT. V usage is TRBV18 and J usage is TRBJ2-2, with D perhaps TRBD1 (5 bases). CDR1 and CDR2 (germline): KGHSH, LQKENI. V was cut by 6 bases and J by 1 base, with 15 bases left in between. CDR3 length: 16 residues.

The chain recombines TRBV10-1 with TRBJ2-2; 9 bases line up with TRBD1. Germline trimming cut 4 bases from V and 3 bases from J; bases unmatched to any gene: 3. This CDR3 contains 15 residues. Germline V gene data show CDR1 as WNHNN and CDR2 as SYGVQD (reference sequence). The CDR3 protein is CASSGQGEDTGELFF. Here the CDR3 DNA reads TGCGCCAGCAGTGGACAGGGGGAAGACACCGGGGAGCTGTTTTTT.

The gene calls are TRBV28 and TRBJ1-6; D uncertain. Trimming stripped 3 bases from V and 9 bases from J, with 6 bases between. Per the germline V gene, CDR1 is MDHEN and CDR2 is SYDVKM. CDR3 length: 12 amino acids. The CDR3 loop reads CASSFLGSPLHF. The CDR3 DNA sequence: TGTGCCAGCAGTTTCCTCGGTTCACCCCTCCACTTT.

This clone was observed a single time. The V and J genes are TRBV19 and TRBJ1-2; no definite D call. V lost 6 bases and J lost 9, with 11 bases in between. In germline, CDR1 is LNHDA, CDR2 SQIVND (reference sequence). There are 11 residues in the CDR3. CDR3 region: CASSQATSYTF. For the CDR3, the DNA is TGTGCCAGTAGCCAGGCAACCAGCTACACCTTC.

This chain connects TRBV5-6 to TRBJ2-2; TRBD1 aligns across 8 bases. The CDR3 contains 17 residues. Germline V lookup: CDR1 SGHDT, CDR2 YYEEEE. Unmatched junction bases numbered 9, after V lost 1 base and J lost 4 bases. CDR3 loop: CASSLFGRTGFTGELFF. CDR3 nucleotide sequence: TGTGCCAGCAGCTTGTTTGGTAGGACAGGGTTCACCGGGGAGCTGTTTTTT.

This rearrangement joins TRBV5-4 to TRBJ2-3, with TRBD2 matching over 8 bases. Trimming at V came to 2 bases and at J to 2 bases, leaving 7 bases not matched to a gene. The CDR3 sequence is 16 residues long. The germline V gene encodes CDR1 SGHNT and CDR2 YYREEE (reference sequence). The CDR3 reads CASSLLLAANTDTQYF. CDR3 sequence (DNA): TGTGCCAGCAGCTTATTACTAGCGGCTAACACAGATACGCAGTATTTT.

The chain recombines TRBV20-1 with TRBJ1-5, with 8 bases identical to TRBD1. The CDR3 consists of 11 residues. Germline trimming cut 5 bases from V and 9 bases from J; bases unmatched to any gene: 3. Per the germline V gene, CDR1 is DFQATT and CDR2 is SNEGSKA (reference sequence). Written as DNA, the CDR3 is TGCAGTGCTCGGACAGGGAGGCCCCAGCATTTT. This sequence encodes CSARTGRPQHF.

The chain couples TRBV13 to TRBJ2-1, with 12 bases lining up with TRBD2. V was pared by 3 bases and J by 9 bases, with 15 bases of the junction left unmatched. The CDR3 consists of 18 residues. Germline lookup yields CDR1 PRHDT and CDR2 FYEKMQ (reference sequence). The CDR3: CASSFASGGAGRFGEQFF. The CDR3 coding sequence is TGTGCCAGCAGCTTCGCTAGCGGGGGGGCAGGACGCTTCGGTGAGCAGTTCTTC.

CDR3 DNA sequence: TGTGCCACCAGCAGTAGAATAGGGGGTACTGAAGCTTTCTTT. This codes for CATSSRIGGTEAFF. This chain connects TRBV15 to TRBJ1-1; perhaps TRBD1 as D (6 bases). Germline V gives CDR1 LNHNV, CDR2 YYDKDF (reference sequence). Trimming removed 3 bases from V and 5 bases from J, with 13 bases in between. The CDR3 covers 14 residues.

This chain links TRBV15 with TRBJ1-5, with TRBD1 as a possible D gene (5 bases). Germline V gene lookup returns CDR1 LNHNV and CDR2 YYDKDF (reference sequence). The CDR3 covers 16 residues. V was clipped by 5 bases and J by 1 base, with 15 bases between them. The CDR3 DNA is TGTGCCACCAGCGGAGCCGGGGGATGGAGCAATCAGCCCCAGCATTTT. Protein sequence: CATSGAGGWSNQPQHF.

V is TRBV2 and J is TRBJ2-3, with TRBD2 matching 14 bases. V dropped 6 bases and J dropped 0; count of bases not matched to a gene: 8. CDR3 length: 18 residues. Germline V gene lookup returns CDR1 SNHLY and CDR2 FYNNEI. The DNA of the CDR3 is TGTGCCAGCAGGAGGGGGACTAGCGGGGGAGCTAGCACAGATACGCAGTATTTT. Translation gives CASRRGTSGGASTDTQYF. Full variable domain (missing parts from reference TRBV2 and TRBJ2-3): EPEVTQTPSHQVTQMGQEVILRCVPISNHLYFYWYRQILGQKVEFLVSFYNNEISEKSEIFDDQFSVERPDGSNFTLKIRSTKLEDSAMYFCASRRGTSGGASTDTQYFGPGTRLTVL.

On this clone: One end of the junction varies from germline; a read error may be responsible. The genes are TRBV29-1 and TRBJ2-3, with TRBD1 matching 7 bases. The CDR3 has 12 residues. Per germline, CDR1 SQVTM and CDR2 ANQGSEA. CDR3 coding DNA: TGCAGCGACCGGGACAGCAGAGATACGCAGTATTTT. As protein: CSDRDSRDTQYF.